Described below is a single T cell receptor beta chain sequence and its context. The antigen it recognizes is unknown. The input lacks base qualities; no much larger clone sits a single base away. TCR beta CDR3 regions were sequenced from DNA using the immunoSEQ Assay. The original pipeline was this. To compute T cell density, TCR beta template counts were normalized to usable DNA, which was estimated by amplifying housekeeping genes. The preseqR package was used to estimate richness by extrapolating to 400,000 templates for PBMC samples and to 120,000 templates for tissue samples. Clonality was defined by subtracting Pielou's evenness from one. Differential abundance testing on productive amino-acid clonotypes, with a minimum total count of 5 and an alpha of 0.1, was used to identify tissue-enriched TCRs. The Jaccard Index and the Morisita Overlap Index were used to measure how much the repertoires overlapped between compartments. TCR beta CDR3s were clustered by GLIPH together with public tetramer-defined viral CDR3s, and at least three viral sequences plus V-gene enrichment were required for viral motifs. Sourced from immuneACCESS, this table was stored by TCRdb with only in-frame sequences that have V and J called. A share of the clones is absent; for the studies checked, an unresolved V gene accounts for under half, and the remainder has no known explanation. V, J and clone size derive from that table, while D and trimming were established from the DNA sequence. In all, the sample holds about 33,000 clones, and 85% to 90% of those were seen once. The ten largest clones take up 3.5% to 5% of the sample.

From the cysteine through the phenylalanine, the CDR3 covers 14 amino acids. Only CDR3 DNA is held: 42 bases, read in frame from base 1. Compared with germline, V lacks 7 bases and J lacks 0 bases; bases without a gene match: 2. CDR1 LNHDA and CDR2 SQIVND were looked up in the germline V gene (reference sequence). This entry comes from a study of T cells in localized non-small cell lung cancer (dated by TCRdb to about 2020). In the study overall: The study analyzed T cell repertoires of roughly 220 early-stage NSCLC patients, comparing tumors and uninvolved tumor-adjacent lungs. The cohort was made up of a few hundred treatment-naive NSCLC patients whose localized lung tumors had been resected. Of the NSCLC patients, approximately 130 were male and roughly 110 were female, and the mean age was approximately 66 years.

At diagnosis, tumor, uninvolved tumor-adjacent lung and peripheral blood were collected and then preserved as a mix of FFPE and fresh-frozen material. Blood samples were analyzed as peripheral blood mononuclear cells for TCR repertoire profiling. General conclusions and limits of the study: Because of the exploratory design, TCR variables were selected using unadjusted p-values without false-discovery rate correction. Longer overall survival was associated with higher T cell density in blood, whereas shorter survival was associated with higher clonality in adjacent lung. A median of around 60 of the top 100 tumor clones turned up in the paired uninvolved adjacent lung, and roughly 28 of those clones also ranked among the top 100 of that same adjacent lung. The highest T cell clonality was observed in uninvolved tumor-adjacent lung, where clonality exceeded that of tumor, suggesting that antigenic responses were more focused in uninvolved tumor-adjacent lung. Because multi-region tumor sequencing was not done, intratumor heterogeneity could not be ruled out.

The source is a man between 40 and 75 years old with stage I lung adenocarcinoma. The starting material was peripheral blood, obtained before any cancer treatment. The sequence joins TRBV19 to TRBJ2-5; 10 of the junction bases match TRBD2. The sequenced DNA is TGTGCCAGTAAACTAGCGGGAAACCAAGAGACCCAGTACTTC. It translates to CASKLAGNQETQYF.